The rows below give T cell receptor beta chains drawn from one sample of a study of T cell repertoires in cytomegalovirus infection. TCRdb recomputed calls from the reads with MiXCR, one row per CDR3 protein. The table shows hundreds of thousands of distinct CDR3 sequences, with 33% occurring only once. These receptors have no identified antigens. Source: cultured PBMCs, taken from culture after CMV antigen stimulation. The receptors stem from a human donor in good health (CMV status not recorded). Some clones in this sample may be carry-over from other donors' samples. Both conserved end residues are part of each CDR3. D genes are given only for firm matches. The size of a clone is reported for some rows only, either as once, few or many, or as a class for expanded clones.

v_gene	d_gene	j_gene	abundance	len	CDR3nt	CDR3aa
TRBV4-1	-	TRBJ2-3	-	17	TGCGCCAGCAGCCAAGAAATAGCGCCCGTAAGGAAAGATACGCAGTATTTT	CASSQEIAPVRKDTQYF
TRBV6-5	TRBD2	TRBJ2-1	once	16	TGTGCCAGCCTCACCAAACGGACTAGCGGTTACAATGAGCAGTTCTTC	CASLTKRTSGYNEQFF
TRBV6-6	-	TRBJ2-5	few	15	TGTGCCAGCAGTTACTTTGGTGGCGCACAAGAGACCCAGTACTTC	CASSYFGGAQETQYF
TRBV4-2	TRBD2	TRBJ2-1	-	20	TGTGCCAGCAGCCAAGTCCGGACTAGCGGGAGGAGGGGGGACTACAATGAGCAGTTCTTC	CASSQVRTSGRRGDYNEQFF
TRBV27	-	TRBJ2-6	-	16	TGTGCCAGCAGTTTAAGTTTCGGCTCTGGGGCCAACGTCCTGACTTTC	CASSLSFGSGANVLTF
TRBV5-1	-	TRBJ1-1	-	15	TGCGCCAGCAGCTTGAGGGTTGGCAGCAACACTGAAGCTTTCTTT	CASSLRVGSNTEAFF
TRBV6-5	-	TRBJ2-3	few	17	TGTGCCAGCAGTTACTCGGCGGAGCTGGGGGCCCCAGATACGCAGTATTTT	CASSYSAELGAPDTQYF
TRBV5-6	-	TRBJ2-1	-	16	TGTGCCAGCAGCGACTCGGGAGCGGACCCATTCAATGAGCAGTTCTTC	CASSDSGADPFNEQFF
TRBV12-3/TRBV12-4	-	TRBJ1-1	few	15	TGTGCCAGCAGTCCGTTGGGGGGTATAGGCACTGAAGCTTTCTTT	CASSPLGGIGTEAFF
TRBV7-2	TRBD2	TRBJ2-1	few	17	TGTGCCAGCAGCTTAGTTTTTAGGTCTAGCGGGAGTGGTGAGCAGTTCTTC	CASSLVFRSSGSGEQFF
TRBV7-2	TRBD2	TRBJ2-3	few	16	TGTGCCAGCAGCCCCGGGACTAGCGGGAGAGGAGATACGCAGTATTTT	CASSPGTSGRGDTQYF
TRBV20-1	TRBD2	TRBJ2-1	-	15	TGCAGTGCTTTACCTCTAGCGGCTACCTACAATGAGCAGTTCTTC	CSALPLAATYNEQFF
TRBV7-2	-	TRBJ1-3	many	13	TGTGCCAGCAGCTTAGAATATGGAAACACCATATATTTT	CASSLEYGNTIYF
TRBV12-3/TRBV12-4	-	TRBJ1-4	few	14	TGTGCCAGCAGTTTAGGGCGGGCGAGGGAAAAACTGTTTTTT	CASSLGRAREKLFF